Below, 16 T cell receptor beta chains from the same sample are listed, as sequenced in a study of blood T cell repertoires in COVID-19. Using immunoSEQ multiplex PCR, the repertoire was profiled, and TCRdb retains in-frame clones only, with some absent. Seen here are over 200,000 clones, more than 85% observed once, and the top ten hold roughly 0.69%. The sample was peripheral blood. Receptor source: a man in his forties with acute or convalescent COVID-19.

The chain employs TRBV7-8 and TRBJ2-7; D unclear. There are 17 residues in the CDR3. The V gene lost 1 base and the J gene lost 0 bases, with 16 bases spanning the gap. From germline, CDR1 is SGHVS and CDR2 FQNEAQ. The chain's CDR3 is CASSLVGRQASSYEQYF. CDR3 DNA sequence: TGTGCCAGCAGCTTAGTTGGTAGGCAGGCGAGCTCCTACGAGCAGTACTTC.

The chain combines TRBV3-1 (or the pseudogene TRBV3-2) with TRBJ1-1, with a possible D match to TRBD1 (5 bases). CDR3 size: 16 residues. In germline, CDR1 is LGHDT, CDR2 YNNKEL (reference sequence). Between the trimmed V and J ends, which lost 4 bases and 3 bases, there was a span of 18 bases. Here the CDR3 reads CASSLQSGGLDTEAFF. CDR3 bases: TGTGCCAGCAGCCTCCAGTCGGGGGGGTTGGACACTGAAGCTTTCTTT.

This clone was recorded once. The chain uses TRBV5-1 and TRBJ2-6, with a tentative D call TRBD2 (6 bases). CDR3 size: 15 residues. The germline CDR1 and CDR2 sequences are SGHRS and YFSETQ. V lost 6 bases and J lost 0, with 10 bases in between. CDR3 nucleotide sequence: TGCGCCAGCACCGGGACTCCCTCTGGGGCCAACGTCCTGACTTTC. Translating gives CASTGTPSGANVLTF.

The rearrangement joins TRBV4-1 to TRBJ2-7, with 10 bases fitting TRBD2. The CDR3 sequence is 16 residues long. J lost 5 bases, V lost 4 bases, and 11 bases had no gene match. Germline CDR1 is MGHRA and CDR2 is YSYEKL. CDR3 residues: CASSPGRKRGGDEQYF. The DNA for the CDR3 is TGCGCCAGCAGCCCGGGGAGAAAGCGGGGGGGCGACGAGCAGTACTTC.

This clone was detected once. The chain couples TRBV27 to TRBJ2-2, with 8 bases aligning to TRBD2. Unmatched junction bases numbered 7, after V lost 6 bases and J lost 1 base. The CDR3 loop spans 16 amino acids. In germline, CDR1 is MNHEY, CDR2 SMNVEV (reference sequence). CDR3 residues: CASSLRSGGNTGELFF. CDR3 DNA sequence: TGTGCCAGCAGCTTGCGGAGCGGGGGGAACACCGGGGAGCTGTTTTTT.

V gene TRBV28 combines with J gene TRBJ2-3; 8 bases fit TRBD2. Per germline, CDR1 MDHEN and CDR2 SYDVKM. V lost 3 bases to trimming and J lost 1 base; unmatched junction nucleotides: 3. The CDR3 has 15 residues. The CDR3 loop is CASSFELAGTDTQYF. The CDR3 coding sequence is TGTGCCAGCAGTTTTGAACTAGCGGGCACAGATACGCAGTATTTT. The full variable domain, completed using reference TRBV28 and TRBJ2-3, is DVKVTQSSRYLVKRTGEKVFLECVQDMDHENMFWYRQDPGLGLRLIYFSYDVKMKEKGDIPEGYSVSREKKERFSLILESASTNQTSMYLCASSFELAGTDTQYFGPGTRLTVL.

The chain uses TRBV27 and TRBJ1-5; the D gene is possibly TRBD1 (6 bases). CDR3 length: 13 residues. Germline lookup yields CDR1 MNHEY and CDR2 SMNVEV (reference sequence). V was clipped by 5 bases and J by 9 bases, with 14 bases between them. CDR3 sequence reads: CASSTTGLGPQHF. In nucleotides, the CDR3 is TGTGCCAGCAGTACTACAGGGCTCGGGCCCCAGCATTTT.

This rearrangement joins TRBV18 to TRBJ1-5; TRBD1 agrees at 7 bases. Germline V CDR1 and CDR2: KGHSH, LQKENI. The CDR3 has 17 residues. The junction had 7 bases not matched to a gene; V was cut back by 0 bases and J by 2 bases. The CDR3 nucleotides read TGTGCCAGCTCACCACCGACAGGGACGGGGGGCAATCAGCCCCAGCATTTT. It translates to CASSPPTGTGGNQPQHF.

The genes are TRBV5-1 and TRBJ1-1; 8 nucleotides agree with TRBD1. Germline CDR1 SGHRS, CDR2 YFSETQ. This CDR3 spans 16 amino acids. Losses at the gene ends were 4 bases for V and 2 bases for J; bases not matched to a gene: 10. The CDR3, as DNA: TGCGCCAGCAGCGGCGGAGGACAGGGAGTTAACACTGAAGCTTTCTTT. Residues: CASSGGGQGVNTEAFF.

This chain uses TRBV2 with TRBJ2-5; 13 nucleotides align to TRBD2. V lost 6 bases and J lost 4; bases outside the gene matches: 8. The germline V gene encodes CDR1 SNHLY and CDR2 FYNNEI. The CDR3 covers 16 residues. CDR3 sequence: CASSTSGGAIGETQYF. The CDR3 DNA reads as TGTGCCAGCAGCACTAGCGGGGGGGCCATAGGAGAGACCCAGTACTTC. Using reference TRBV2 and TRBJ2-5 for the parts outside the CDR3, the full variable domain is EPEVTQTPSHQVTQMGQEVILRCVPISNHLYFYWYRQILGQKVEFLVSFYNNEISEKSEIFDDQFSVERPDGSNFTLKIRSTKLEDSAMYFCASSTSGGAIGETQYFGPGTRLLVL.

This clone was picked up one time. The V gene is TRBV27, the J gene TRBJ1-6, with a weak D call TRBD1 (6 bases). The V end was cut by 6 bases, the J end by 7 bases, with 13 bases between. This CDR3 has 14 residues. From germline, CDR1 is MNHEY and CDR2 SMNVEV (reference sequence). CDR3: CASRAGVGNSPLHF. As DNA, the CDR3 is TGTGCCAGCAGAGCAGGGGTAGGCAATTCACCCCTCCACTTT.

The CDR3 coding sequence is TGTGCCAGCAGCTCGCCACTAGGAGCGGGAGGGCCGCTGGACACAGATACGCAGTATTTT. Amino acid sequence: CASSSPLGAGGPLDTDTQYF. The chain joins TRBV5-5 to TRBJ2-3, with 10 bases aligning to TRBD2. This CDR3 has 20 amino acids. V was clipped by 3 bases and J by 2 bases; unmatched bases: 18. Germline V gives CDR1 SGHKS, CDR2 YYEKEE (reference sequence).

This chain links TRBV5-8 with TRBJ1-2; D not resolved. Trimming cost V 4 bases and J 8 bases, with 15 bases left between them. The germline gives CDR1 SGHTS, CDR2 YDEGEE. There are 13 residues in the CDR3. CDR3: CASSPPGFRGYTF. The CDR3 DNA sequence: TGTGCCAGCAGCCCCCCGGGGTTTCGGGGCTACACCTTC.

J is TRBJ2-3 and V is TRBV6-5; 8 bases fit TRBD2. V was clipped by 7 bases and J by 7 bases; unmatched bases: 10. Per germline, CDR1 MNHEY and CDR2 SVGAGI. CDR3 length: 14 residues. CDR3 in amino acids: CASKTGGAGYTQYF. CDR3 coding DNA: TGTGCCAGCAAAACCGGGGGGGCAGGGTATACGCAGTATTTT.

The rearrangement links TRBV4-1 to TRBJ1-2; D is possibly TRBD1 (5 bases). The CDR3 sequence is 14 residues long. Germline assignment: CDR1 MGHRA and CDR2 YSYEKL. Trimming stripped 0 bases from V and 3 bases from J, with 8 bases between. CDR3 loop: CASSQEDTDYGYTF. The CDR3 region has the DNA TGCGCCAGCAGCCAAGAGGACACAGACTATGGCTACACCTTC.

The gene calls are TRBV30 and TRBJ1-2; 7 positions match TRBD1. The CDR3 loop spans 14 amino acids. Germline V gene lookup returns CDR1 GTSNPN and CDR2 SVGIG (reference sequence). V gave up 1 base and J gave up 2 bases; unmatched junction bases: 4. CDR3 sequence (DNA): TGTGCCTGGAGTGGCCAGGGGGTGAACTATGGCTACACCTTC. It specifies CAWSGQGVNYGYTF. Filled out from reference TRBV30 and TRBJ1-2, the complete variable domain reads SQTIHQWPATLVQPVGSPLSLECTVEGTSNPNLYWYRQAAGRGLQLLFYSVGIGQISSEVPQNLSASRPQDRQFILSSKKLLLSDSGFYLCAWSGQGVNYGYTFGSGTRLTVV.